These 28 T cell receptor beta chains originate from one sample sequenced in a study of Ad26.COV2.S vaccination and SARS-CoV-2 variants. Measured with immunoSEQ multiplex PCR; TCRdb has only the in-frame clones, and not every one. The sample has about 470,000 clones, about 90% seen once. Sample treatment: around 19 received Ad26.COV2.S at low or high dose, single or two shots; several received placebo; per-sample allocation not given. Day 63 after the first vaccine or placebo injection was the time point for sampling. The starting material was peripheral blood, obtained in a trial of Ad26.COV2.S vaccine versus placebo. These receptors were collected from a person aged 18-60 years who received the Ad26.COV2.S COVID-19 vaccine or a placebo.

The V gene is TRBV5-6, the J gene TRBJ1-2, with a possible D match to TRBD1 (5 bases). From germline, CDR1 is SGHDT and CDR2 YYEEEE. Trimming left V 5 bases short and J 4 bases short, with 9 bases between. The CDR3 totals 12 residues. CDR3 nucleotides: TGTGCCAGCAGGACAGTGGTCTATGGCTACACCTTC. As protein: CASRTVVYGYTF.

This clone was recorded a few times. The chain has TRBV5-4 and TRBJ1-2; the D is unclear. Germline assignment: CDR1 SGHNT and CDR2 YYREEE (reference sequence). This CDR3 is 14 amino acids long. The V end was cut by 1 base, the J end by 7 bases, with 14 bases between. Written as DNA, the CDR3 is TGTGCCAGCAGCTTGTTTGGACGGGGAGGTGGCTACACCTTC. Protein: CASSLFGRGGGYTF.

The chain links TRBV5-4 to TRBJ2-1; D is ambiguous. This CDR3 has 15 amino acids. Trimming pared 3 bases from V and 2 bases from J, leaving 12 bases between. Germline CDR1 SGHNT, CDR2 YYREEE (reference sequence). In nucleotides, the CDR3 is TGTGCCAGCAGCTCCAGCCCCTGGGCCTACAATGAGCAGTTCTTC. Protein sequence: CASSSSPWAYNEQFF. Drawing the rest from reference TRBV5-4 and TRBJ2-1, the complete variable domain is ETGVTQSPTHLIKTRGQQVTLRCSSQSGHNTVSWYQQALGQGPQFIFQYYREEENGRGNFPPRFSGLQFPNYSSELNVNALELDDSALYLCASSSSPWAYNEQFFGPGTRLTVL.

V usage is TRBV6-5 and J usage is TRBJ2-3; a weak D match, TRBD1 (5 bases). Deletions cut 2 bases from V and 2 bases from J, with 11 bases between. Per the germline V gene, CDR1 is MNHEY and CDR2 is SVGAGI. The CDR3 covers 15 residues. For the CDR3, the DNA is TGTGCCAGCAGTTACAAAGGGGTGGCCACAGATACGCAGTATTTT. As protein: CASSYKGVATDTQYF.

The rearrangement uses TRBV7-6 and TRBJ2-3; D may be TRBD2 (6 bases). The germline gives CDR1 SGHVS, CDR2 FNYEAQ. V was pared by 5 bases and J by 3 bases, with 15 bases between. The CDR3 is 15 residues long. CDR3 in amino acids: CASSMEGPGTDTQYF. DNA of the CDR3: TGTGCCAGCAGCATGGAGGGACCAGGGACAGATACGCAGTATTTT.

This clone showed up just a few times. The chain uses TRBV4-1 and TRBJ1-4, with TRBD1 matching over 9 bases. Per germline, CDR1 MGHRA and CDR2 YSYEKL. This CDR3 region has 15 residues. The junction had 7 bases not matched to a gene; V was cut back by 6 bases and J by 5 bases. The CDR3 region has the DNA TGCGCCAGCAGTCGGGACAGGGAGCAGAATGAAAAACTGTTTTTT. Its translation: CASSRDREQNEKLFF.

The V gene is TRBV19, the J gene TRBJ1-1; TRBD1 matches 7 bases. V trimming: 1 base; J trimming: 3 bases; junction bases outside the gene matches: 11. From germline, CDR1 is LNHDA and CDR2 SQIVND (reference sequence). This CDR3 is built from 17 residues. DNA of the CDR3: TGTGCCAGTAGTATAGCCTCCATTGACAGGGCCGACACTGAAGCTTTCTTT. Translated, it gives CASSIASIDRADTEAFF.

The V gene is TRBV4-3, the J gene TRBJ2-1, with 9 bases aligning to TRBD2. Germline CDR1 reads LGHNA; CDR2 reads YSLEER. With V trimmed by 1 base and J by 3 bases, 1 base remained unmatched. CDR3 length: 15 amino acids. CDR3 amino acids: CASSQGTSVYNEQFF. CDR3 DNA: TGCGCCAGCAGCCAAGGGACTAGCGTCTACAATGAGCAGTTCTTC.

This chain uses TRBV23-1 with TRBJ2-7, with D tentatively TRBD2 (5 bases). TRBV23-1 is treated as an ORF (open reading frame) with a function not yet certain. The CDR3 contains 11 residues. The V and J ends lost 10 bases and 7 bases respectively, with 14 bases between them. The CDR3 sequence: CATHPGEEQYF. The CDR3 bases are TGCGCCACCCATCCCGGGGAAGAGCAGTACTTC.

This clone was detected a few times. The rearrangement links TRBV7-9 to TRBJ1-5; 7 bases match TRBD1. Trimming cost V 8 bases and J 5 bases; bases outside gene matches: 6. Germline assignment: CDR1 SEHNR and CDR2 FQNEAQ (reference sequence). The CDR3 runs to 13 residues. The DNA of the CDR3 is TGTGCCAGCGACAGGGAAGGGGATCAGCCCCAGCATTTT. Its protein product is CASDREGDQPQHF.

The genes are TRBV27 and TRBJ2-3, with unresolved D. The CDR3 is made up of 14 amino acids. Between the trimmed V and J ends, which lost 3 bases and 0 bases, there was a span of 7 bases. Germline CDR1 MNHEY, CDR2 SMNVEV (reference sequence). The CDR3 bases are TGTGCCAGCAGTTTTACGCCTAGCACAGATACGCAGTATTTT. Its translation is CASSFTPSTDTQYF.

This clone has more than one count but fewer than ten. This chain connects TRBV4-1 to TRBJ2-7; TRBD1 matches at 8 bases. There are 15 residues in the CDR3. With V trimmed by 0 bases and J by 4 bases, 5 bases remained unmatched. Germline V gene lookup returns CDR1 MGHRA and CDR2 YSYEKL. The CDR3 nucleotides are TGCGCCAGCAGCCAAGAGGCAGGGGGCAGGTACGAGCAGTACTTC. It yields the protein CASSQEAGGRYEQYF.

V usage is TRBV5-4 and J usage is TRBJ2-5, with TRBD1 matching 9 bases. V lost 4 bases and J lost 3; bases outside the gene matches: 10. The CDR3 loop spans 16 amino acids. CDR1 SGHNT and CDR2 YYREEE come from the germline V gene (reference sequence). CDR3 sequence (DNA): TGTGCCAGCAGCGATCCCGGGACAGGGAAAGAAGAGACCCAGTACTTC. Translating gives CASSDPGTGKEETQYF.

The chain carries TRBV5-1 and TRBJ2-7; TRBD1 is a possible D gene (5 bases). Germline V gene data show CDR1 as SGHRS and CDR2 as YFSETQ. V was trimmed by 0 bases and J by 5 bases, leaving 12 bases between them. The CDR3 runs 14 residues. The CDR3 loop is CASSLAARVDEQYF. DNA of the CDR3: TGCGCCAGCAGCTTGGCCGCCAGGGTGGACGAGCAGTACTTC.

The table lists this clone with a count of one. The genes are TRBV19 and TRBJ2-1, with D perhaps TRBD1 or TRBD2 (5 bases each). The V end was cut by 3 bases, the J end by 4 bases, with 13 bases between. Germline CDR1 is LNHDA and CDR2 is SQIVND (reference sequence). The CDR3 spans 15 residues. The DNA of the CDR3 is TGTGCCAGTAGTATTTTAGATGGGGGATACAATGAGCAGTTCTTC. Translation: CASSILDGGYNEQFF.

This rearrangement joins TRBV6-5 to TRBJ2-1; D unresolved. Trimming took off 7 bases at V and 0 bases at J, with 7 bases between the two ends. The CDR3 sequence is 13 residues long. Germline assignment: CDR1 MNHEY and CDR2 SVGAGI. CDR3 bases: TGTGCCAGCACGGGCGTCTCCTACAATGAGCAGTTCTTC. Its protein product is CASTGVSYNEQFF.

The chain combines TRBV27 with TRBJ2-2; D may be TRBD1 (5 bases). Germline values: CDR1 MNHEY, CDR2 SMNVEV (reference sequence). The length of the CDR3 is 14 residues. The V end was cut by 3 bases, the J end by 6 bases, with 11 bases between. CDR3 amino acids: CASSFARGSGELFF. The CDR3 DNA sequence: TGTGCCAGCAGTTTTGCTAGGGGTTCCGGGGAGCTGTTTTTT.

CDR3 region: CASSQGGTAYNEQFF. The CDR3 nucleotides are TGTGCCAGCAGCCAAGGCGGGACAGCATACAATGAGCAGTTCTTC. This chain links TRBV4-2 with TRBJ2-1, with a tentative D call TRBD1 (7 bases). The germline V gene has CDR1 LGHNA and CDR2 YNFKEQ. V lost 1 base, J lost 4 bases, and 11 bases lay in between. The CDR3 totals 15 residues.

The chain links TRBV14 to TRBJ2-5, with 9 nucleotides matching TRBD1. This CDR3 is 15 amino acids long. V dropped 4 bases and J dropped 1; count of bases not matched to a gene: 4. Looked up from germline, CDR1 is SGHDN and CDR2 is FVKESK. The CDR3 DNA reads TGTGCCAGCAGCCGTCTGGACAGGGGCCAAGAGACCCAGTACTTC. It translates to CASSRLDRGQETQYF.

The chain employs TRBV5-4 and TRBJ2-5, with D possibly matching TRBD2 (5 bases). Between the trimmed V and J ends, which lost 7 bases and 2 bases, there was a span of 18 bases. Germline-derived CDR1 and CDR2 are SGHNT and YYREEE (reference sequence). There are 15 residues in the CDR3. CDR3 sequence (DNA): TGTGCCAGCCTCACGAGGGAGAGTGGACAAGAGACCCAGTACTTC. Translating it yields CASLTRESGQETQYF.

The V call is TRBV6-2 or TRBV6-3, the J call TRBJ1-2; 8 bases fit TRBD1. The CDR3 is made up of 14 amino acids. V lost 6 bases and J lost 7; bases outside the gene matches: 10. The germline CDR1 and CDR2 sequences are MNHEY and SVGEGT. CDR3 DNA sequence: TGTGCCAGCAGCTCGGACAGGGTCGTCTTTGGCTACACCTTC. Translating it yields CASSSDRVVFGYTF.

The CDR3 sequence is CATSDLEADTQYF. The CDR3 coding sequence is TGTGCCACCAGTGATTTGGAGGCAGATACGCAGTATTTT. The chain links TRBV24-1 to TRBJ2-3; D is undetermined. This CDR3 contains 13 residues. Trimming removed 0 bases from V and 4 bases from J, with 4 bases in between. Germline V gene sequence: CDR1 KGHDR, CDR2 SFDVKD.

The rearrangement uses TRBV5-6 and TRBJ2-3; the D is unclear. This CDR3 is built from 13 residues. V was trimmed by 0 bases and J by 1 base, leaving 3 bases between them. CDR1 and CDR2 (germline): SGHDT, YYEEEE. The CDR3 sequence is CASSLDRTDTQYF. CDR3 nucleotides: TGTGCCAGCAGCTTGGACCGCACAGATACGCAGTATTTT.

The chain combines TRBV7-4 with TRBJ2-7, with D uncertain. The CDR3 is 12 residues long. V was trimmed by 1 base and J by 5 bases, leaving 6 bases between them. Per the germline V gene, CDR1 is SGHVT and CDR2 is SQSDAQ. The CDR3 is CASSLVCNEQYF. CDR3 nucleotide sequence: TGTGCCAGCAGCTTAGTGTGTAACGAGCAGTACTTC. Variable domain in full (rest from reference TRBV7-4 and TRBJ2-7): GAGVSQSPRYKVAKRGRDVALRCDSISGHVTLYWYRQTLGQGSEVLTYSQSDAQRDKSGRPSGRFSAERPERSVSTLKIQRTEQGDSAVYLCASSLVCNEQYFGPGTRLTVT.

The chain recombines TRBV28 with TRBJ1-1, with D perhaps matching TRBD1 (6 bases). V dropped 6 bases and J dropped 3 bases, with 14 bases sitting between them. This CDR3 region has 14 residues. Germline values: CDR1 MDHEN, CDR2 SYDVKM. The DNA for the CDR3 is TGTGCCAGCAGCATGGGAGGGGGAGACACTGAAGCTTTCTTT. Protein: CASSMGGGDTEAFF.

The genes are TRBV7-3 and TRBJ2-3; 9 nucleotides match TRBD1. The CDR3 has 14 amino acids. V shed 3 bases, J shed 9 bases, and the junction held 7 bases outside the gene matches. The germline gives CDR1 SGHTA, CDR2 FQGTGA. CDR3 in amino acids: CASSFTGGGETQYF. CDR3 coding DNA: TGTGCCAGCAGCTTTACAGGGGGCGGTGAAACGCAGTATTTT.

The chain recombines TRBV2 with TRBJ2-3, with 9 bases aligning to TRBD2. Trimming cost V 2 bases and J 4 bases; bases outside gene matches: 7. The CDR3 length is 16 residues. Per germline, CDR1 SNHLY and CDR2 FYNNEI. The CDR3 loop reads CASSEQAGGGADTQYF. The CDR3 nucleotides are TGTGCCAGCAGTGAACAAGCGGGAGGCGGGGCAGATACGCAGTATTTT.

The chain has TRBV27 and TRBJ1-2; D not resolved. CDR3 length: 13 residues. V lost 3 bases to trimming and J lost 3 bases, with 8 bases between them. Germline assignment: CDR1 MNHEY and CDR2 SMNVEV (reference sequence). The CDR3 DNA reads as TGTGCCAGCAGTTTTGCCGATCACTATGGCTACACCTTC. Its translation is CASSFADHYGYTF.